This TCR beta chain is from a study of blood T cell repertoires in COVID-19. Study-level background: Specimens from acute and convalescent COVID-19 originated in the United States, Italy and Spain. PBMCs, B-cell-depleted T cells, or T cells provided the cDNA or gDNA that made up the material.

In the source study's methods: The authors estimated nucleated cell counts from reference gene primer amplification. The data were produced by immunoSEQ multiplex PCR, yet TCRdb's version contains in-frame clones alone and is incomplete. V and J calls and clone size are copied from that table; D and trimming were computed from the DNA. The sample lists about 65,000 clones; under 95% were seen once. V lost 5 bases and J lost 6; bases outside the gene matches: 17. Germline V gene sequence: CDR1 MNHEY, CDR2 SMNVEV (reference sequence). This CDR3 is 17 amino acids long. The sequence was obtained from a man in his 70s with active COVID-19. The chain carries TRBV27 and TRBJ2-7; 9 bases match TRBD1. Sequencing used peripheral blood. The CDR3 DNA follows: TGTGCCAGCAGTCCAACTCCCCCACGGACAGGGGTCTTCGAGCAGTACTTC. Amino acid sequence: CASSPTPPRTGVFEQYF.